This T cell receptor (beta chain) was identified during a study of blood T cell repertoires in COVID-19. Study overall: Collection of acute and convalescent COVID-19 samples took place in the United States, Italy and Spain. Sample material is recorded as cDNA or gDNA derived from T cells, B-cell-depleted T cells, or PBMCs.

TCRdb keeps only in-frame clones here, not all; method: immunoSEQ multiplex PCR. The sample yields 100,000 to 150,000 clones, about 81% seen once. The CDR3 extends over 15 amino acids. The J segment lost 4 bases and the V segment lost 0 bases, leaving 3 bases of the junction unmatched. The germline V gene has CDR1 MNHEY and CDR2 SVGEGT. The Seattle site enrolled patients during active infection and followed them longitudinally. The rearrangement links TRBV6-2 or TRBV6-3 to TRBJ2-1; 7 bases fit TRBD1. Sequences were obtained from peripheral blood. This receptor was obtained from a young man with COVID-19, enrolled during active disease. The CDR3 DNA follows: TGTGCCAGCAGTTACTCGGGACAGCAATACAATGAGCAGTTCTTC. The encoded protein is CASSYSGQQYNEQFF.